The 13 T cell receptor beta chains below all came from one sample that was sequenced in a study of blood T cell repertoires in COVID-19. The assay was immunoSEQ multiplex PCR, and TCRdb's table has in-frame clones only and misses some. Of around 70,000 clones listed, roughly 80% were seen once; the top ten hold roughly 9.8%. Sequencing used peripheral blood. These receptors were obtained from a woman in her fifties or sixties with acute or convalescent COVID-19.

This clone was found a few times. V is TRBV7-9 and J is TRBJ2-2; D gene unclear. The CDR3 totals 12 residues. V lost 0 bases, J lost 7 bases, and 3 bases lay in between. Germline loops: CDR1 SEHNR, CDR2 FQNEAQ (reference sequence). CDR3 protein: CASSLAVGELFF. Written as DNA, the CDR3 is TGTGCCAGCAGCTTAGCCGTCGGGGAGCTGTTTTTT.

There are a few counts of this clone. J is TRBJ2-3 and V is TRBV6-6; D gene uncertain. CDR3 length equals 15 residues. Germline values: CDR1 MNHNY, CDR2 SVGAGI (reference sequence). V was pared by 8 bases and J by 0 bases, with 15 bases between. This CDR3 reads CASGRSGQSTDTQYF. CDR3 in DNA: TGTGCCAGCGGCCGTTCGGGTCAGAGCACAGATACGCAGTATTTT.

V is TRBV5-6 and J is TRBJ2-3, with D perhaps TRBD2 (5 bases). V shed 2 bases and J shed 5 bases, with 9 bases lying between them. This CDR3 comprises 13 residues. Germline lookup yields CDR1 SGHDT and CDR2 YYEEEE. The CDR3 spells CASSFPGIDTQYF. The CDR3 region has the DNA TGTGCCAGCAGCTTCCCCGGGATAGATACGCAGTATTTT.

The CDR3 sequence is CASDLKTGIYGYTF. The DNA of the CDR3 is TGTGCCAGCGACCTTAAGACAGGAATCTATGGCTACACCTTC. The chain carries TRBV6-5 and TRBJ1-2; possibly TRBD1 for D (6 bases). CDR1 and CDR2 (germline): MNHEY, SVGAGI. CDR3 size: 14 residues. V was cut by 8 bases and J by 4 bases, with 17 bases left in between.

The rearrangement joins TRBV5-1 to TRBJ1-2; a weak D match, TRBD1 (6 bases). CDR3 length: 13 amino acids. Germline loops: CDR1 SGHRS, CDR2 YFSETQ. V lost 4 bases to trimming and J lost 4 bases, with 11 bases between them. CDR3 amino acids: CASSPGDGYGYTF. As DNA, the CDR3 is TGCGCCAGCAGCCCAGGGGACGGCTATGGCTACACCTTC.

This clone has more than one count but fewer than ten. This sequence joins TRBV28 and TRBJ1-6; 9 bases line up with TRBD1. From germline, CDR1 is MDHEN and CDR2 SYDVKM. V lost 5 bases to trimming and J lost 7 bases; unmatched junction nucleotides: 3. This CDR3 is 14 amino acids long. The DNA for the CDR3 is TGTGCCAGCAGTCCGGGGACAGGGAATTCACCCCTCCACTTT. Its protein is CASSPGTGNSPLHF.

The chain combines TRBV6-5 with TRBJ1-2; D is possibly TRBD1 (5 bases). CDR3 length: 13 amino acids. CDR1 MNHEY and CDR2 SVGAGI come from the germline V gene. With 8 bases removed from V and 4 bases from J, the gap between germline ends came to 14 bases. The CDR3 region has the DNA TGTGCCAGCCTTTTTCAGGGAATCTATGGCTACACCTTC. Its protein product is CASLFQGIYGYTF.

The chain combines TRBV14 with TRBJ2-7; possibly TRBD2 for D (5 bases). With 1 base removed from V and 3 bases from J, the gap between germline ends came to 7 bases. Germline-derived CDR1 and CDR2 are SGHDN and FVKESK. CDR3 size: 13 residues. In DNA, the CDR3 is TGTGCCAGCAGCCAAGGACTACGCTACGAGCAGTACTTC. Its translation is CASSQGLRYEQYF.

The gene calls are TRBV5-8 and TRBJ2-7; TRBD2 might be the D (7 bases). V shed 1 base and J shed 2 bases, with 13 bases lying between them. Germline CDR1 reads SGHTS; CDR2 reads YDEGEE. The CDR3 has 15 amino acids. CDR3 in amino acids: CASSLLGAGAYEQYF. The CDR3 DNA is TGTGCCAGCAGCTTGTTGGGGGCGGGGGCCTACGAGCAGTACTTC.

CDR3 region: CATTERTYGYTF. In DNA, the CDR3 is TGTGCCACGACGGAGAGAACCTATGGCTACACCTTC. The gene calls are TRBV19 and TRBJ1-2; D uncertain. This CDR3 contains 12 residues. The V end was cut by 10 bases, the J end by 4 bases, with 13 bases between. Germline V gene data show CDR1 as LNHDA and CDR2 as SQIVND (reference sequence).

The chain is built from TRBV19 and TRBJ2-7, with 8 bases fitting TRBD1. The CDR3 runs to 14 residues. V was pared by 6 bases and J by 2 bases, with 6 bases of the junction left unmatched. The germline CDR1 and CDR2 sequences are LNHDA and SQIVND (reference sequence). CDR3: CASRPGTGPYEQYF. In nucleotides, the CDR3 is TGTGCCAGTAGACCCGGGACAGGACCCTACGAGCAGTACTTC. The full variable domain, completed using reference TRBV19 and TRBJ2-7, is DGGITQSPKYLFRKEGQNVTLSCEQNLNHDAMYWYRQDPGQGLRLIYYSQIVNDFQKGDIAEGYSVSREKKESFPLTVTSAQKNPTAFYLCASRPGTGPYEQYFGPGTRLTVT.

J is TRBJ1-2 and V is TRBV4-1; D call uncertain. CDR3 length: 12 amino acids. Germline V lookup: CDR1 MGHRA, CDR2 YSYEKL. The V end was cut by 2 bases, the J end by 5 bases, with 6 bases between. The CDR3 is CASSQLRYGYTF. The CDR3 DNA reads as TGCGCCAGCAGCCAATTGAGGTATGGCTACACCTTC.

V and J are TRBV6-5 and TRBJ2-5; 7 nucleotides match TRBD1. V shed 0 bases, J shed 5 bases, and the junction held 6 bases outside the gene matches. This CDR3 region has 15 residues. The V gene's germline CDR1 is MNHEY and CDR2 SVGAGI. Written as DNA, the CDR3 is TGTGCCAGCAGTTACTCGGGGACAGCCACGGAGACCCAGTACTTC. Its protein product is CASSYSGTATETQYF.